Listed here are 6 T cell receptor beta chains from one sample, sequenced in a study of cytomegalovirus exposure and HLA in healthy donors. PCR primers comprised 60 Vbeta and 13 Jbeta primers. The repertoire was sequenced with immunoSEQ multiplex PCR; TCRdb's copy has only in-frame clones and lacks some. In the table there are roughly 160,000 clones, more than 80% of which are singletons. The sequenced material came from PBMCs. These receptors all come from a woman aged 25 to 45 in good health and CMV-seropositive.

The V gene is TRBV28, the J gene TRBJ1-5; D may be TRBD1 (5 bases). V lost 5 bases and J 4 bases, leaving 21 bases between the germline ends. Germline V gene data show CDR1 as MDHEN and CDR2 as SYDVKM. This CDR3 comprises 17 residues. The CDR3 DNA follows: TGTGCCAGCAGTAAAAGCAGGGTCCCTTTCAGGAATCAGCCCCAGCATTTT. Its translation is CASSKSRVPFRNQPQHF.

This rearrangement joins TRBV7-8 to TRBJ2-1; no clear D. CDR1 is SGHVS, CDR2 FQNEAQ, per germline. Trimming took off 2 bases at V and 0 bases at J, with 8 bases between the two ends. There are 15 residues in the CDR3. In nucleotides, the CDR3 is TGTGCCAGCAGCTTACGGTCGAGCTCCTACAATGAGCAGTTCTTC. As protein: CASSLRSSSYNEQFF.

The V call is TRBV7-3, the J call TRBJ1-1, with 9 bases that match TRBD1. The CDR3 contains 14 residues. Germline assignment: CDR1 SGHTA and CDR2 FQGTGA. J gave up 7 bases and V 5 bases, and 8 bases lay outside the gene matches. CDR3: CASSLTGGEGEAFF. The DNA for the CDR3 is TGTGCCAGCAGCCTTACAGGGGGCGAGGGTGAAGCTTTCTTT.

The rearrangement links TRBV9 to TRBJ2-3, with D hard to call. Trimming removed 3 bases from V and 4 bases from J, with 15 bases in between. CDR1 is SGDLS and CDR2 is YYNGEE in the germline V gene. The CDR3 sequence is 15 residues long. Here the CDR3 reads CASSAPVSNPDTQYF. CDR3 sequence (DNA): TGTGCCAGCAGCGCCCCGGTTTCTAATCCAGATACGCAGTATTTT.

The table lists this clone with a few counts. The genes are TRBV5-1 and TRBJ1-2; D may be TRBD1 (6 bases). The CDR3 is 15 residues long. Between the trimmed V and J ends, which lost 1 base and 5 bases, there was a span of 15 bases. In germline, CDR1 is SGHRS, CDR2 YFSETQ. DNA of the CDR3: TGCGCCAGCAGCTTGAGTGCAGGGGTCGGATATGGCTACACCTTC. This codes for CASSLSAGVGYGYTF.

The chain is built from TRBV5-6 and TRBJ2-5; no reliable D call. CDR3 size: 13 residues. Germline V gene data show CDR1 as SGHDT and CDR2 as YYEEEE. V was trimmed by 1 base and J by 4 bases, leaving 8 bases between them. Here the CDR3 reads CASSLSTPETQYF. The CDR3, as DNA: TGTGCCAGCAGCTTGTCAACACCAGAGACCCAGTACTTC. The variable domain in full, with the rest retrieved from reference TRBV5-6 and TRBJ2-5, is DAGVTQSPTHLIKTRGQQVTLRCSPKSGHDTVSWYQQALGQGPQFIFQYYEEEERQRGNFPDRFSGHQFPNYSSELNVNALLLGDSALYLCASSLSTPETQYFGPGTRLLVL.